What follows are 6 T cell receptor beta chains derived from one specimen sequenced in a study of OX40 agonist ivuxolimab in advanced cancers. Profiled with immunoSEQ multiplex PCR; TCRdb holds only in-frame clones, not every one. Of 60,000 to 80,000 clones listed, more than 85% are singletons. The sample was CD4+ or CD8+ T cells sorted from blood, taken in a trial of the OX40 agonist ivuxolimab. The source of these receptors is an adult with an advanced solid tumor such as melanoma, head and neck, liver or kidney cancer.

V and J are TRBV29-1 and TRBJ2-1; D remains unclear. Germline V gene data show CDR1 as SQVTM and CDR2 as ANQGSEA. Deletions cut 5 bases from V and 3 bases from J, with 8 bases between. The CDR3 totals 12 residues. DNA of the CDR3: TGCAGCGTTCGGACGGTCTACAATGAGCAGTTCTTC. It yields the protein CSVRTVYNEQFF.

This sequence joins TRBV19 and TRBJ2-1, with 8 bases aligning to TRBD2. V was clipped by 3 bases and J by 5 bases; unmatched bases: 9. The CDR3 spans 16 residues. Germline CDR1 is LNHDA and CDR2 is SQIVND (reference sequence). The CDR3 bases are TGTGCCAGTAGTATGATTCGAGCGGGAGACCACAATGAGCAGTTCTTC. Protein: CASSMIRAGDHNEQFF.

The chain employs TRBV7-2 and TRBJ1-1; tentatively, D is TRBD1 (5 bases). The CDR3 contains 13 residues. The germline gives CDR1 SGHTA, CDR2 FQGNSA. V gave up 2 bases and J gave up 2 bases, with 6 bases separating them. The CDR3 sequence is CASSLQGNTEAFF. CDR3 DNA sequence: TGTGCCAGCAGCTTACAGGGTAACACTGAAGCTTTCTTT.

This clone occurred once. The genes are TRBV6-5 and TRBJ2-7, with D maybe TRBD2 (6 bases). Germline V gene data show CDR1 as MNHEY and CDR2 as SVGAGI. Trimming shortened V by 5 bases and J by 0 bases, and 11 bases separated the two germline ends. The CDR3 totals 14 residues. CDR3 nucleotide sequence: TGTGCCAGCAGTAATGCCGGGAGCTCCTACGAGCAGTACTTC. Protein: CASSNAGSSYEQYF.

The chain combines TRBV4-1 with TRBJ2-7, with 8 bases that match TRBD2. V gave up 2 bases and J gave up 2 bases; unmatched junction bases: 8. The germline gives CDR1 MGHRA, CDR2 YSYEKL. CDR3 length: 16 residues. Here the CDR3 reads CASSQYGLAEPYEQYF. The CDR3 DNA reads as TGCGCCAGCAGCCAATACGGACTAGCCGAACCCTACGAGCAGTACTTC.

CDR3 in amino acids: CASSYSVTGASYEQYF. The CDR3 bases are TGTGCCAGCAGTTACTCCGTAACGGGGGCTTCCTACGAGCAGTACTTC. The chain has TRBV6-6 and TRBJ2-7, with D perhaps given as TRBD1 or TRBD2 (6 bases each). The germline CDR1 and CDR2 sequences are MNHNY and SVGAGI (reference sequence). The CDR3 loop spans 16 amino acids. Between the trimmed V and J ends, which lost 0 bases and 1 base, there was a span of 13 bases.